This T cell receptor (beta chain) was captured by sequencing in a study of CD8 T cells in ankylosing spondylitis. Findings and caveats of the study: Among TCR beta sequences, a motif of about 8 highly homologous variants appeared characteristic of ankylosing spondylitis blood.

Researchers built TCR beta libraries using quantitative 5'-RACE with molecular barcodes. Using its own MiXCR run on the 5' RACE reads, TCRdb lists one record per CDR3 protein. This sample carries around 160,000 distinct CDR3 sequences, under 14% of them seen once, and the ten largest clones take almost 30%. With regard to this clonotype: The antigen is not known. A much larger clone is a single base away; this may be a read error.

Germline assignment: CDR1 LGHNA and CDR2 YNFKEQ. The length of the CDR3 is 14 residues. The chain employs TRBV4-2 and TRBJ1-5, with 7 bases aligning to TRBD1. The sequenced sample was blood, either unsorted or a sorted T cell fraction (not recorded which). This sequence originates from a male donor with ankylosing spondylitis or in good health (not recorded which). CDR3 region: CANSQDQRTGLQHF. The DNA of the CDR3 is TGTGCCAACAGCCAAGATCAAAGGACAGGTCTCCAGCATTTT.